This TCR beta chain derives from a study of lymphopenia after photon versus proton radiotherapy. Study outcomes and limitations: Proton therapy kept repertoires fairly stable, unlike photons, which gained effector/memory cells. Authors raise, but do not show, better survival with proton therapy. Post-nadir diversity loss with photons came from oligoclonal expansion, particularly CD8+ Temra cells.

The table came from immunoSEQ multiplex PCR; TCRdb's copy has only in-frame clones and leaves some out. In the table there are under 30,000 clones, approximately 90% of which are singletons. Note on this clone: Its matching antigen is unknown.

V shed 5 bases, J shed 15 bases, and the junction held 10 bases outside the gene matches. This CDR3 is 14 amino acids long. CDR1 is MGHRA, CDR2 YSYEKL, per germline. The chain carries TRBV4-1 and TRBJ2-1, with 13 bases lining up with TRBD2. Source: peripheral blood, taken from a patient treated with proton-based radiotherapy. The TCR comes from a woman aged 55-70 years with cholangiocarcinoma. Some clones in this sample may be carry-over from other donors' samples. The CDR3 loop is CASSFTGTSGIWFF. CDR3 DNA sequence: TGCGCCAGCAGCTTTACCGGGACTAGCGGGATTTGGTTCTTC.